The 30 T cell receptor beta chains below all came from one sample that was sequenced in a study of spatial heterogeneity in lung cancer. As for time point: sample taken at primary tumor resection. TCRdb reanalysed the 5' RACE reads using MiXCR and keeps one entry per CDR3 protein. The sample has more than 80,000 distinct CDR3 sequences; 10% to 15% are singletons. The sequenced sample was PBMCs, obtained at surgery. Receptors originate from a male donor with early-stage non-small cell lung cancer.

This clonotype was seen a handful of times. The chain couples TRBV7-9 to TRBJ1-1, with 7 bases lining up with TRBD1. The junction had 4 bases not matched to a gene; V was cut back by 4 bases and J by 2 bases. CDR3 length: 14 amino acids. The germline gives CDR1 SEHNR, CDR2 FQNEAQ (reference sequence). CDR3 sequence: CASSYGTANTEAFF. The CDR3 region has the DNA TGTGCCAGCAGCTACGGGACAGCAAACACTGAAGCTTTCTTT. The full variable domain, in which reference TRBV7-9 and TRBJ1-1 provide the parts outside the CDR3, is DTGVSQNPRHKITKRGQNVTFRCDPISEHNRLYWYRQTLGQGPEFLTYFQNEAQLEKSRLLSDRFSAERPKGSFSTLEIQRTEQGDSAMYLCASSYGTANTEAFFGQGTRLTVV.

This clonotype was seen only a few times. This chain connects TRBV29-1 to TRBJ1-2, with D perhaps TRBD1 (5 bases). The CDR3 is 12 amino acids. The V gene lost 4 bases and the J gene lost 8 bases, with 14 bases spanning the gap. Germline V gene data show CDR1 as SQVTM and CDR2 as ANQGSEA. The CDR3: CSVGQSGTGYTF. CDR3 bases: TGCAGCGTTGGACAGTCTGGGACCGGCTACACCTTC.

Worth noting for this clonotype: One junction end does not reproduce the germline sequence, and a read error may be involved. This chain's CDR3 is CATSPDSYEQYF. The CDR3 DNA sequence: TGTGCCACCAGCCCGGACTCCTACGAGCAGTACTTC. This chain connects TRBV14 to TRBJ2-7; no firm D call. CDR1 and CDR2 (germline): SGHDN, FVKESK. The CDR3 extends over 12 amino acids.

The chain recombines TRBV2 with TRBJ2-1; TRBD1 matches at 9 bases. CDR1 and CDR2 from the germline V gene are SNHLY and FYNNEI. V lost 8 bases and J lost 4; bases outside the gene matches: 9. The CDR3 is made up of 15 amino acids. CDR3 nucleotides: TGTGCCAGCCGCCCGGGACAGGGTGTATACAATGAGCAGTTCTTC. It is translated as CASRPGQGVYNEQFF.

Only a few counts were recorded for this clonotype. The chain joins TRBV27 to TRBJ2-5; no definite D call. The length of the CDR3 is 11 residues. The germline V gene has CDR1 MNHEY and CDR2 SMNVEV (reference sequence). The V end lost 10 bases, the J end lost 5 bases, and 11 bases lay between the germline ends. CDR3 bases: TGTGCCACCTTCTCCGGGGAGACCCAGTACTTC. Translating it yields CATFSGETQYF.

This sequence joins TRBV6-2 or TRBV6-3 and TRBJ2-1, with 8 bases lining up with TRBD2. The germline V gene has CDR1 MNHEY and CDR2 SVGEGT. The CDR3 contains 15 residues. J gave up 5 bases and V 3 bases, and 6 bases lay outside the gene matches. The CDR3 DNA sequence: TGTGCCAGCAGTTATTTGGGACTAGACGACAATGAGCAGTTCTTC. Translation: CASSYLGLDDNEQFF.

This clonotype occurred many times. This chain's CDR3 is CASSFPSGNFNNEQFF. CDR3 nucleotides: TGTGCCAGCAGTTTCCCTAGCGGGAATTTTAATAATGAGCAGTTCTTC. The chain is built from TRBV27 and TRBJ2-1; 9 bases are a match to TRBD2. With V trimmed by 3 bases and J by 7 bases, 10 bases remained unmatched. CDR3 length: 16 residues. Germline CDR1 is MNHEY and CDR2 is SMNVEV (reference sequence).

The rearrangement joins TRBV6-6 to TRBJ2-5; no definite D call. Between the trimmed V and J ends, which lost 5 bases and 1 base, there was a span of 11 bases. This CDR3 has 14 amino acids. The germline CDR1 and CDR2 sequences are MNHNY and SVGAGI (reference sequence). The CDR3 bases are TGTGCCAGCAGTGTCCAACTCGGCCAAGAGACCCAGTACTTC. It translates to CASSVQLGQETQYF.

The J gene is TRBJ2-7, the V gene TRBV7-2, with 9 bases aligning to TRBD1. The length of the CDR3 is 14 residues. CDR1 SGHTA and CDR2 FQGNSA come from the germline V gene. V shed 4 bases and J 5 bases; nucleotides not matched to a gene: 6. The CDR3 coding sequence is TGTGCCAGCAGCTCTCGGACAGGGGCCGACGAGCAGTACTTC. As protein: CASSSRTGADEQYF.

This clonotype appeared a few times. This sequence joins TRBV10-2 and TRBJ2-7, with a weak D call TRBD2 (6 bases). Germline V gene lookup returns CDR1 WSHSY and CDR2 SAAADI. CDR3 length equals 14 residues. Trimming stripped 10 bases from V and 0 bases from J, with 16 bases between. The CDR3 spells CATLRDSDSYEQYF. CDR3 DNA: TGCGCCACCCTCCGGGACTCTGACTCCTACGAGCAGTACTTC.

In its sample, this clonotype was seen a few times. This chain joins TRBV29-1 and TRBJ1-1; a weak D match, TRBD1 (5 bases). This CDR3 has 12 amino acids. V was trimmed by 7 bases and J by 4 bases, leaving 13 bases between them. CDR1 SQVTM and CDR2 ANQGSEA come from the germline V gene. In DNA, the CDR3 is TGCAGCGGGCTGGACACCCCCACTGAAGCTTTCTTT. Protein: CSGLDTPTEAFF.

This chain joins TRBV20-1 and TRBJ1-5; D is uncertain. CDR1 and CDR2 (germline): DFQATT, SNEGSKA (reference sequence). V lost 3 bases and J lost 3, with 6 bases in between. This CDR3 has 12 amino acids. CDR3 DNA: TGCAGTGCTAGGGACCACAATCAGCCCCAGCATTTT. This translates into CSARDHNQPQHF.

This clonotype has more than one count but fewer than ten. The chain has TRBV29-1 and TRBJ2-3, with D possibly being TRBD1 (6 bases). With 2 bases removed from V and 4 bases from J, the gap between germline ends came to 7 bases. CDR3 length: 12 residues. Germline loops: CDR1 SQVTM, CDR2 ANQGSEA. The CDR3 region is CSVERQADTQYF. CDR3 DNA sequence: TGCAGCGTTGAACGACAGGCAGATACGCAGTATTTT.

A note on this clonotype: A junction boundary mismatches the germline segment, possibly from a read error. The chain carries TRBV10-3 and TRBJ2-3; 13 bases line up with TRBD2. This CDR3 contains 19 residues. Germline-derived CDR1 and CDR2 are ENHRY and SYGVKD. CDR3 DNA: TGTGCCATCAGTGGGACTAGCGGGGGAAGTACACGGTCGGCAGATACGCAGAATTTT. It yields the protein CAISGTSGGSTRSADTQNF.

This clonotype was found many times. This CDR3 is CASSQPPSGANVLTF. CDR3 bases: TGCGCCAGCAGCCAACCGCCTTCTGGGGCCAACGTCCTGACTTTC. The chain has TRBV4-1 and TRBJ2-6; no reliable D call. Germline CDR1 reads MGHRA; CDR2 reads YSYEKL. The CDR3 contains 15 residues. V lost 2 bases and J lost 1, with 6 bases in between.

This clonotype was detected only a few times. The chain employs TRBV9 and TRBJ2-4; maybe TRBD1 (5 bases). The CDR3 contains 15 residues. Deletions cut 0 bases from V and 3 bases from J, with 10 bases between. Per germline, CDR1 SGDLS and CDR2 YYNGEE. CDR3 sequence: CASSVEGNDKNIQYF. DNA of the CDR3: TGTGCCAGCAGCGTAGAGGGGAATGACAAAAACATTCAGTACTTC.

The chain recombines TRBV4-3 with TRBJ2-3; no clear D. The CDR3 length is 14 residues. V gave up 0 bases and J gave up 1 base, with 5 bases separating them. CDR1 is LGHNA and CDR2 is YSLEER in the germline V gene. CDR3 amino acids: CASSQEVRTDTQYF. CDR3 in DNA: TGCGCCAGCAGCCAAGAAGTCCGCACAGATACGCAGTATTTT.

This clonotype has a handful of counts. CDR3 protein: CASSPGQENTEAFF. As DNA, the CDR3 is TGTGCCAGCAGTCCGGGACAGGAGAACACTGAAGCTTTCTTT. The chain links TRBV21-1 to TRBJ1-1; TRBD1, the table's D call, was not compared with the DNA. TRBV21-1 has pseudogene status. This CDR3 comprises 14 residues.

The genes are TRBV4-3 and TRBJ1-4; TRBD1 agrees at 10 bases. CDR1 LGHNA and CDR2 YSLEER come from the germline V gene. The CDR3 is 14 amino acids. V trimming: 6 bases; J trimming: 8 bases; junction bases outside the gene matches: 6. CDR3 loop: CASRTGTGDEKLFF. The CDR3, as DNA: TGCGCCAGCAGAACCGGGACAGGGGACGAAAAACTGTTTTTT.

This chain connects TRBV18 to TRBJ2-5; D not resolved. The germline gives CDR1 KGHSH, CDR2 LQKENI. The V and J ends lost 3 bases and 3 bases respectively, with 11 bases between them. This CDR3 comprises 14 residues. Here the CDR3 reads CASSPPEGEETQYF. The CDR3 DNA follows: TGTGCCAGCTCACCCCCAGAAGGAGAAGAGACCCAGTACTTC.

This clonotype was seen at least ten times. V and J are TRBV12-3 or TRBV12-4 and TRBJ1-4; TRBD1 is a possible D gene (5 bases). V was pared by 1 base and J by 8 bases, with 11 bases between. This CDR3 contains 14 residues. The DNA of the CDR3 is TGTGCCAGCAGTTTAGGGCAGGGTCGCGAAAAACTGTTTTTT. Translation gives CASSLGQGREKLFF.

There are many counts of this clonotype. The V and J genes are TRBV20-1 and TRBJ1-5, with D hard to call. Trimming left V 2 bases short and J 2 bases short, with 16 bases between. Germline-derived CDR1 and CDR2 are DFQATT and SNEGSKA (reference sequence). This CDR3 has 16 residues. This chain's CDR3 is CSARWGGGVGNQPQHF. CDR3 sequence (DNA): TGCAGTGCTAGATGGGGAGGAGGAGTGGGCAATCAGCCCCAGCATTTT.

This clonotype was seen a few times. This chain links TRBV10-3 with TRBJ2-5, with D perhaps TRBD1 (6 bases). V lost 11 bases, J lost 2 bases, and 15 bases lay in between. This CDR3 has 13 amino acids. Germline-derived CDR1 and CDR2 are ENHRY and SYGVKD. CDR3 in amino acids: CAVQGSAQETQYF. Written as DNA, the CDR3 is TGTGCCGTCCAGGGGTCAGCGCAAGAGACCCAGTACTTC.

This clonotype was found many times. The rearrangement joins TRBV6-5 to TRBJ2-2; D is possibly TRBD2 (6 bases). CDR3 size: 19 residues. CDR1 and CDR2 (germline): MNHEY, SVGAGI. The V and J ends lost 3 bases and 2 bases respectively, with 22 bases between them. CDR3: CASSYSARIAGSNTGELFF. CDR3 in DNA: TGTGCCAGCAGTTATTCCGCCCGGATCGCGGGAAGTAACACCGGGGAGCTGTTTTTT.

The sample holds a few counts of this clonotype. The rearrangement joins TRBV2 to TRBJ1-4; D gene ambiguous. The CDR3 is 13 amino acids. Per germline, CDR1 SNHLY and CDR2 FYNNEI. V gave up 6 bases and J gave up 0 bases, with 5 bases separating them. The CDR3 spells CASRPSTNEKLFF. The DNA for the CDR3 is TGTGCCAGCAGGCCATCAACTAATGAAAAACTGTTTTTT.

At least ten counts were recorded for this clonotype. V usage is TRBV24-1 and J usage is TRBJ2-7; D not resolved. Germline CDR1 is KGHDR and CDR2 is SFDVKD. This CDR3 contains 13 residues. The V end lost 5 bases, the J end lost 2 bases, and 9 bases lay between the germline ends. CDR3 protein: CATSAPGTYEQYF. The CDR3 region has the DNA TGTGCCACCAGTGCACCGGGCACCTACGAGCAGTACTTC.

This clonotype appeared many times. This sequence joins TRBV6-5 and TRBJ2-4, with a weak D call TRBD2 (7 bases). Trimming left V 6 bases short and J 0 bases short, with 21 bases between. CDR3 size: 18 residues. Germline V lookup: CDR1 MNHEY, CDR2 SVGAGI. The CDR3 spells CASSLGGDLGLAKNIQYF. As DNA, the CDR3 is TGTGCCAGCAGCTTAGGGGGGGACCTCGGGCTAGCCAAAAACATTCAGTACTTC.

A note on this clonotype: No conserved phenylalanine or tryptophan is present at the end of the CDR3, so a read error is the likely explanation. The chain uses TRBV12-3 or TRBV12-4 and TRBJ2-1, with 11 nucleotides matching TRBD2. V trimming: 4 bases; J trimming: 4 bases; junction bases outside the gene matches: 3. The CDR3 is 15 residues long. DNA for the CDR3: TGTGCCAGCAGTTCTCTAGCGGGGGGATACAATGAGCAGTTCTTA. It encodes CASSSLAGGYNEQFL.

This clonotype was detected only a few times. The rearrangement links TRBV9 to TRBJ2-5, with 9 positions matching TRBD1. This CDR3 contains 15 residues. V lost 4 bases to trimming and J lost 5 bases; unmatched junction nucleotides: 9. Germline CDR1 reads SGDLS; CDR2 reads YYNGEE. The CDR3 DNA reads TGTGCCAGCAGCCAAACAGGGGGCGTATGGGAGACCCAGTACTTC. Translated: CASSQTGGVWETQYF.

The chain joins TRBV24-1 to TRBJ2-1, with 7 bases aligning to TRBD1. Germline loops: CDR1 KGHDR, CDR2 SFDVKD. The CDR3 extends over 13 amino acids. The V gene end was trimmed by 7 bases and the J gene end by 8 bases; junction bases not matched to a gene: 7. The CDR3 sequence: CATRSQGWDEQFF. CDR3 coding DNA: TGTGCCACCAGATCACAGGGGTGGGATGAGCAGTTCTTC.